This T cell receptor beta chain was captured by sequencing in a study of early T cells in non-severe SARS-CoV-2 infection. Study information: Sequenced material consisted of bulk RNA (from unsorted whole blood), and chains were unpaired.

This clonotype has at least ten counts. V lost 4 bases and J lost 1, with 7 bases in between. Germline V gives CDR1 KGHSH, CDR2 LQKENI. The CDR3 spans 13 residues. Using its own MiXCR run on the 5' RACE reads, TCRdb lists one record per CDR3 protein. Here the sample spans about 34,000 distinct CDR3 sequences, around 5.4% being singletons. The chain carries TRBV18 and TRBJ1-1; D unclear. The specimen was whole blood. This TCR was sampled from an adult who was a healthcare worker with PCR-confirmed SARS-CoV-2 infection or an uninfected control (not recorded which). The DNA for the CDR3 is TGTGCCAGCTCACAGATATGGAACACTGAAGCTTTCTTT. Its translation: CASSQIWNTEAFF.